A selection of T cell receptor beta chains follows, all from one sample in a study of blood T cell repertoires in COVID-19. Assay used: immunoSEQ multiplex PCR; TCRdb lists only in-frame clones, some missing. The sample shows roughly 290,000 clones, about 91% of them seen only once. Sequencing used peripheral blood. The source of these receptors is a woman aged 60-75 years with acute or convalescent COVID-19. Each CDR3 is given with its conserved first and last residue. A D gene is named only where the DNA matches it firmly. Size tells how often a clone was seen (once, few, many) or the class of an expanded clone, and some rows leave it out.

d_call	clone_size	v_call	j_call	cdr3_aa	cdr3_nt
TRBD1	.	TRBV4-2	TRBJ1-1	CASSLGTENTEAFF	TGTGCCAGCTCCTTGGGGACAGAGAACACTGAAGCTTTCTTT
.	.	TRBV6-5	TRBJ1-5	CASSYSRNNQPQHF	TGTGCCAGCAGTTACTCTAGAAACAATCAGCCCCAGCATTTT
TRBD1	.	TRBV9	TRBJ1-3	CASSVGGQEVGNTIYF	TGTGCCAGCAGCGTGGGGGGACAGGAAGTTGGAAACACCATATATTTT
TRBD1	.	TRBV2	TRBJ1-2	CASRGGQGDGYTF	TGTGCCAGCAGGGGGGGACAGGGGGACGGCTACACCTTC
.	.	TRBV29-1	TRBJ1-1	CSVEVRQGNTEAFF	TGCAGCGTTGAAGTTCGGCAGGGAAACACTGAAGCTTTCTTT
TRBD1	.	TRBV13	TRBJ2-7	CASSKTRRDSRTYEQYF	TGTGCCAGCAGCAAGACTCGCCGGGACAGCCGGACCTACGAGCAGTACTTC
.	.	TRBV3-1/TRBV3-2	TRBJ1-2	CASSQVAGNYGYTF	TGTGCCAGCAGCCAAGTAGCGGGGAACTATGGCTACACCTTC
TRBD1	.	TRBV3-1/TRBV3-2	TRBJ1-1	CASSPGQMNTEAFF	TGTGCCAGCAGCCCGGGACAGATGAACACTGAAGCTTTCTTT
TRBD1	.	TRBV3-1/TRBV3-2	TRBJ1-2	CASSPDRATYGYTF	TGTGCCAGCAGCCCCGACAGGGCCACCTATGGCTACACCTTC
.	.	TRBV2	TRBJ1-2	CASSENRGIGYTF	TGTGCCAGCAGTGAAAATCGGGGGATAGGCTACACCTTC
TRBD1	.	TRBV28	TRBJ1-1	CASSSGTGVTEAFF	TGTGCCAGCAGCTCCGGGACAGGGGTCACTGAAGCTTTCTTT
.	.	TRBV28	TRBJ1-5	CASSLSGPQHF	TGTGCCAGCAGTTTGTCGGGGCCCCAGCATTTT
.	.	TRBV3-1/TRBV3-2	TRBJ2-5	CASSRGRQGETQYF	TGTGCCAGCAGCCGCGGAAGGCAGGGAGAGACCCAGTACTTC
.	.	TRBV4-3	TRBJ2-7	CASSQDWARTGAYEQYF	TGCGCCAGCAGCCAAGATTGGGCAAGGACTGGGGCCTACGAGCAGTACTTC
.	.	TRBV5-4	TRBJ2-5	CASSGRDTRGETQYF	TGTGCCAGCAGCGGCCGGGACACAAGAGGAGAGACCCAGTACTTC
.	.	TRBV28	TRBJ2-1	CASSFGLMVF	TGTGCCAGCAGTTTCGGACTCATGGTCTTC
TRBD2	.	TRBV4-3	TRBJ2-7	CASSPGLAGVYEQYF	TGCGCCAGCAGCCCGGGGTTAGCGGGAGTCTACGAGCAGTACTTC
.	.	TRBV6-4	TRBJ1-2	CASSERIFVQGPNYGYTF	TGTGCCAGCAGTGAGCGGATATTCGTACAGGGACCTAACTATGGCTACACCTTC
TRBD1	.	TRBV27	TRBJ1-2	CASRLMGTDWNYGYTF	TGTGCCAGCAGGCTAATGGGGACAGACTGGAACTATGGCTACACCTTC
.	.	TRBV11-3	TRBJ2-1	CASSSFGRREEEQFF	TGTGCCAGCAGCTCCTTCGGGAGACGGGAAGAGGAGCAGTTCTTC
.	.	TRBV28	TRBJ1-5	CASSLYGGGNQPQHF	TGTGCCAGCAGTTTATACGGGGGAGGTAATCAGCCCCAGCATTTT
.	.	TRBV2	TRBJ1-5	CASSYTDSYNQPQHF	TGTGCCAGCAGCTACACTGACAGTTACAATCAGCCCCAGCATTTT
TRBD1	.	TRBV3-1/TRBV3-2	TRBJ1-6	CASSQSGQPNSPLHF	TGTGCCAGCAGCCAGTCGGGACAGCCAAATTCACCCCTCCACTTT
TRBD2	.	TRBV27	TRBJ2-7	CASSRGLAGVEQYF	TGTGCCAGCAGCCGAGGACTAGCGGGAGTCGAGCAGTACTTC
TRBD2	.	TRBV5-5	TRBJ2-5	CASSAASGIQETQYF	TGTGCCAGCAGCGCCGCTAGCGGGATTCAAGAGACCCAGTACTTC
TRBD1	.	TRBV19	TRBJ2-3	CASSSGTGRTDTQYF	TGTGCCAGTAGTAGCGGGACAGGGCGCACAGATACGCAGTATTTT
TRBD2	few	TRBV5-4	TRBJ2-7	CASSYSSGRHYEQYF	TGTGCCAGCAGCTACTCTAGCGGGAGGCACTACGAGCAGTACTTC
TRBD1	.	TRBV5-1	TRBJ2-3	CASSLGDRTSTDTQYF	TGCGCCAGCAGCCTAGGGGACAGAACTAGCACAGATACGCAGTATTTT
.	few	TRBV29-1	TRBJ1-2	CSVEGGVYGYTF	TGCAGCGTTGAAGGGGGCGTCTATGGCTACACCTTC
TRBD2	.	TRBV27	TRBJ2-1	CARPHPTSGRGYNEQFF	TGTGCCCGCCCCCATCCCACTAGCGGGAGAGGATACAATGAGCAGTTCTTC
.	.	TRBV5-1	TRBJ1-4	CASSLRTSNEKLFF	TGCGCCAGCAGCTTACGAACATCTAATGAAAAACTGTTTTTT
.	once	TRBV5-1	TRBJ2-7	CASSWEAVSEQYF	TGCGCCAGCAGCTGGGAGGCGGTCTCCGAGCAGTACTTC
TRBD1	.	TRBV18	TRBJ1-2	CASSPEIGTGATYGYTF	TGTGCCAGCTCACCAGAGATAGGAACAGGGGCAACCTATGGCTACACCTTC
.	.	TRBV27	TRBJ1-3	CASSPQGSGNTIYF	TGTGCCAGCAGTCCCCAGGGATCGGGAAACACCATATATTTT
.	.	TRBV7-2	TRBJ1-1	CASSLIEAGEAFF	TGTGCCAGCAGCTTAATTGAAGCGGGTGAAGCTTTCTTT
.	.	TRBV5-6	TRBJ2-3	CASSLPPGDTQYF	TGTGCCAGCAGCCTCCCTCCAGGCGATACGCAGTATTTT
TRBD1	few	TRBV27	TRBJ1-1	CASSPYLGGGTDEAFF	TGTGCCAGCAGTCCCTACCTTGGAGGGGGGACAGATGAAGCTTTCTTT
TRBD1	.	TRBV27	TRBJ1-1	CASQQGAITEAFF	TGTGCCAGCCAACAGGGGGCTATCACTGAAGCTTTCTTT
TRBD1	.	TRBV28	TRBJ1-5	CASSRPGTGGLQPQHF	TGTGCCAGCAGCCGACCCGGGACAGGGGGCCTTCAGCCCCAGCATTTT
.	.	TRBV27	TRBJ1-5	CASSPGVFNQPQHF	TGTGCCAGCAGTCCGGGAGTCTTTAATCAGCCCCAGCATTTT
.	.	TRBV27	TRBJ1-5	CASSPIEGNQPQHF	TGTGCCAGCAGTCCGATTGAGGGCAATCAGCCCCAGCATTTT
.	.	TRBV7-8	TRBJ1-6	CASSLGFFGTSNSPLHF	TGTGCCAGCAGCTTAGGTTTTTTCGGGACAAGTAATTCACCCCTCCACTTT
TRBD1	few	TRBV9	TRBJ1-1	CASRTSGTGGHTEAFF	TGTGCCAGCAGGACGAGCGGGACAGGGGGTCACACTGAAGCTTTCTTT
TRBD2	.	TRBV10-2	TRBJ2-2	CASRKRGTRLNTGELFF	TGCGCCAGCCGTAAACGGGGGACTAGACTGAACACCGGGGAGCTGTTTTTT
.	.	TRBV6-5	TRBJ2-3	CASSLTILTDTQYF	TGTGCCAGCTCCCTCACTATTCTCACAGATACGCAGTATTTT
.	.	TRBV7-3	TRBJ2-7	CASSLTPSGLYEQYF	TGTGCCAGCAGCTTAACTCCGAGCGGTCTCTACGAGCAGTACTTC
.	.	TRBV12-2	TRBJ2-3	CASRPGTSGALGTDTQYF	TGTGCAAGTCGACCCGGGACTAGCGGAGCTTTAGGGACAGATACGCAGTATTTT
TRBD1	.	TRBV10-3	TRBJ2-7	CAISVDRVEQYF	TGTGCCATCAGTGTAGACAGGGTCGAGCAGTACTTC
TRBD2	.	TRBV6-6	TRBJ2-1	CASSSPTSGRGHEQFF	TGTGCCAGCAGCTCCCCGACTAGCGGGAGGGGCCATGAGCAGTTCTTC
TRBD1	once	TRBV6-1	TRBJ1-1	CASSERTGNTEAFF	TGTGCCAGCAGTGAACGGACAGGGAACACTGAAGCTTTCTTT
TRBD1	.	TRBV5-6	TRBJ2-7	CASSPGQGPYYEQYF	TGTGCCAGCAGCCCAGGACAGGGGCCCTACTACGAGCAGTACTTC
TRBD2	.	TRBV25-1	TRBJ2-7	CASSRTGGLYEQYF	TGTGCCAGCAGTAGAACGGGGGGGCTCTACGAGCAGTACTTC
.	.	TRBV7-2	TRBJ2-4	CASSLTSSGKNIQYF	TGTGCCAGCAGCCTAACCAGCTCGGGCAAAAACATTCAGTACTTC
.	.	TRBV2	TRBJ1-2	CASSGVLTRGGYTF	TGTGCCAGCAGTGGAGTCCTGACGAGGGGGGGCTACACCTTC
.	.	TRBV7-2	TRBJ1-6	CASSLGVINSPLHF	TGTGCCAGCAGCTTAGGCGTCATTAATTCACCCCTCCACTTT
TRBD2	once	TRBV7-9	TRBJ2-7	CASSPGGGPYEQYF	TGTGCCAGCAGCCCCGGGGGGGGCCCCTACGAGCAGTACTTC
.	.	TRBV29-1	TRBJ2-1	CSAQGNYNEQFF	TGCAGCGCCCAGGGGAATTACAATGAGCAGTTCTTC
.	.	TRBV6-5	TRBJ1-1	CASSTGPGWNTEAFF	TGTGCCAGCAGTACCGGCCCAGGGTGGAACACTGAAGCTTTCTTT
TRBD1	once	TRBV6-5	TRBJ1-6	CASSSGQGVPLHF	TGTGCCAGCAGTTCCGGACAGGGTGTCCCCCTCCACTTT
.	.	TRBV9	TRBJ2-5	CASSARQGFGQETQYF	TGTGCCAGCAGCGCACGGCAGGGATTCGGCCAAGAGACCCAGTACTTC